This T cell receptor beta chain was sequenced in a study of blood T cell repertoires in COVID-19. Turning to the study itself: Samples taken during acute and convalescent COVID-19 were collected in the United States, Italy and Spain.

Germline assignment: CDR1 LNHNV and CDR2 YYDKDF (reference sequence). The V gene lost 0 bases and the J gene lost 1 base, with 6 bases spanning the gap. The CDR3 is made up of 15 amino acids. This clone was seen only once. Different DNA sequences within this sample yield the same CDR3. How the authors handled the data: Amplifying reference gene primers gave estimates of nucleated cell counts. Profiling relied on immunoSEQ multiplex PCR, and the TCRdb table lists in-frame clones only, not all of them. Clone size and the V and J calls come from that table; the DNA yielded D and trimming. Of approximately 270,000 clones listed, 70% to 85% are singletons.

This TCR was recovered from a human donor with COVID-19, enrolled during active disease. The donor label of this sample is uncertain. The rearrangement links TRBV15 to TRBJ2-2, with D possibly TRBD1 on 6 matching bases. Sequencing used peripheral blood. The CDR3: CATSRDRGNTGELFF. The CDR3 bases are TGTGCCACCAGCAGAGACAGGGGGAACACCGGGGAGCTGTTTTTT.